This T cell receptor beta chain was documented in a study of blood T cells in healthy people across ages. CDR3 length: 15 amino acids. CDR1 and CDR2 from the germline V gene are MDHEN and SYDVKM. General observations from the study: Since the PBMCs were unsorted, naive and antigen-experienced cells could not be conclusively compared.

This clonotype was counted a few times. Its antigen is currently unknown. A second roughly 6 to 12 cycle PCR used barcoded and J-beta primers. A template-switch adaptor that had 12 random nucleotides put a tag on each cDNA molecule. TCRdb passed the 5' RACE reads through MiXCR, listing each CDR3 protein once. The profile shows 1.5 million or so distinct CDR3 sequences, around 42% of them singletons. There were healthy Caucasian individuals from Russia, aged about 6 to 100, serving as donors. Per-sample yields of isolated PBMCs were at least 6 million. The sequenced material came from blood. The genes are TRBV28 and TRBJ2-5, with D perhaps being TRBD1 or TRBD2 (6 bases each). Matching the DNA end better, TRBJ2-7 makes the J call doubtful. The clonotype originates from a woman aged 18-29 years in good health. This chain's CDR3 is CASSFRSRGGTEQYF. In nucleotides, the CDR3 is TGTGCCAGCAGTTTTCGGTCCAGGGGAGGAACCGAGCAGTACTTC.